The TCR beta chain under discussion was sequenced for a study of Ad26.COV2.S vaccination and SARS-CoV-2 variants. On the study more broadly: Recipients of Ad26.COV2.S got it intramuscularly, once or twice 56 days apart.

As for treatment: approximately 18 received Ad26.COV2.S at low or high dose, single or two shots; about 5 received placebo; per-sample allocation not given. Specimen acquisition occurred on day 63 following the initial vaccine or placebo injection. Data came from immunoSEQ multiplex PCR; TCRdb stores just in-frame clones and leaves some out. This sample has more than 400,000 clones; roughly 88% occur once, and the top ten carry approximately 4.3%. This clone was observed a handful of times. CDR3 size: 14 residues. The germline V and J ends were trimmed by 0 bases and 7 bases, with 9 bases remaining between them. Germline assignment: CDR1 LGHNA and CDR2 YNFKEQ.

The V gene is TRBV4-2, the J gene TRBJ1-4, with D tentatively TRBD1 (6 bases). The receptor's source is a person between 18 and 60 years old who received the Ad26.COV2.S COVID-19 vaccine or a placebo. The sample here was peripheral blood, taken in a trial of Ad26.COV2.S vaccine versus placebo. CDR3 sequence (DNA): TGTGCCAGCAGCCAAGATCGGACAGTTGAAAAACTGTTTTTT. It encodes CASSQDRTVEKLFF.